The 29 T cell receptor beta chains in this list originate from one sample, sequenced in a study of identical twins. Via MiXCR, TCRdb re-called the 5' RACE reads, giving one row per CDR3 protein. The sample yields about 890,000 distinct CDR3 sequences, over 9% seen once. The data also belong to a second study, concerning yellow fever vaccine responses in identical twins.

The sequenced sample consisted of PBMCs. These receptors were collected from a woman aged 18-29 years in good health.

This clonotype was seen at least ten times. This chain uses TRBV12-3 or TRBV12-4 with TRBJ1-1; the D is unclear. The germline V and J ends were trimmed by 8 bases and 5 bases, with 18 bases remaining between them. The CDR3 totals 14 residues. The CDR3 DNA reads as TGTGCCAGCCTACCCCAGAGAGCTTTGACTGAAGCTTTCTTT. Its translation is CASLPQRALTEAFF.

This clonotype was counted ten times or more. The J gene is TRBJ1-1, the V gene TRBV4-1, with D tentatively TRBD1 (5 bases). Germline V gene sequence: CDR1 MGHRA, CDR2 YSYEKL. V lost 3 bases to trimming and J lost 3 bases, with 8 bases between them. This CDR3 contains 13 residues. The CDR3 nucleotides read TGCGCCAGCAGCCAGTCAGGGTACACTGAAGCTTTCTTT. Translated, it gives CASSQSGYTEAFF.

This clonotype was recorded a few times. The gene calls are TRBV11-2 and TRBJ1-2, with D uncertain. Germline V CDR1 and CDR2: SGHAT, FQNNGV. Trimming pared 5 bases from V and 7 bases from J, leaving 11 bases between. The CDR3 extends over 12 amino acids. The DNA of the CDR3 is TGTGCCAGCAGCATTGGGATAAGTGGCTACACCTTC. Translation: CASSIGISGYTF.

The rearrangement uses TRBV12-3 or TRBV12-4 and TRBJ2-2, with 7 bases that match TRBD2. V gave up 3 bases and J gave up 6 bases; unmatched junction bases: 4. There are 14 residues in the CDR3. The CDR3, as DNA: TGTGCCAGCAGTTTCGGCACTAGCGCCGGGGAGCTGTTTTTT. It encodes CASSFGTSAGELFF.

This clonotype was picked up a small number of times. This sequence joins TRBV11-2 and TRBJ2-1, with D unresolved. V shed 1 base and J shed 0 bases, with 10 bases lying between them. The CDR3 spans 16 residues. The germline CDR1 and CDR2 sequences are SGHAT and FQNNGV. The CDR3 sequence is CASSLVGQVSYNEQFF. The CDR3 coding sequence is TGTGCCAGCAGCTTAGTAGGTCAGGTCTCCTACAATGAGCAGTTCTTC.

There are many counts of this clonotype. The chain couples TRBV5-1 to TRBJ1-1; possibly TRBD1 for D (6 bases). V lost 4 bases to trimming and J lost 1 base, with 14 bases between them. Germline V gives CDR1 SGHRS, CDR2 YFSETQ. The CDR3 has 15 residues. CDR3 DNA: TGCGCCAGCAGCGGGTCGGGACACCAGAACACTGAAGCTTTCTTT. It encodes CASSGSGHQNTEAFF.

This clonotype has only a few counts. The rearrangement joins TRBV10-3 to TRBJ2-1, with D perhaps TRBD2 (5 bases). V was trimmed by 8 bases and J by 8 bases, leaving 22 bases between them. The CDR3 is 15 residues long. Per germline, CDR1 ENHRY and CDR2 SYGVKD. CDR3 coding DNA: TGTGCCATCGGATGGGGTGGGTCCCTCGGGGATGAGCAGTTCTTC. Residues: CAIGWGGSLGDEQFF.

Many counts were recorded for this clonotype. This chain connects TRBV6-1 to TRBJ2-5, with a possible D match to TRBD2 (7 bases). The germline CDR1 and CDR2 sequences are MNHNS and SASEGT. This CDR3 contains 16 residues. The ends were cut back, 0 bases at V and 2 bases at J, with 13 bases in the middle. The CDR3: CASSEAGGGVQETQYF. The CDR3 DNA is TGTGCCAGCAGTGAAGCGGGGGGGGGCGTACAAGAGACCCAGTACTTC.

The rearrangement joins TRBV10-3 to TRBJ1-3; D call uncertain. The CDR3 extends over 13 amino acids. With 6 bases removed from V and 9 bases from J, the gap between germline ends came to 15 bases. From germline, CDR1 is ENHRY and CDR2 SYGVKD. The DNA of the CDR3 is TGTGCCATCAGCACCCCCCAGGTCGGCACCATATATTTT. It translates to CAISTPQVGTIYF.

This clonotype was found many times. J is TRBJ1-1 and V is TRBV6-1, with D hard to call. This CDR3 spans 13 amino acids. The germline CDR1 and CDR2 sequences are MNHNS and SASEGT. The V and J ends lost 6 bases and 4 bases respectively, with 12 bases between them. The CDR3 here is CASSEGLGTEAFF. CDR3 DNA sequence: TGTGCCAGCAGCGAGGGTTTGGGCACTGAAGCTTTCTTT.

This clonotype appeared a few times. The genes are TRBV7-8 and TRBJ2-1, with D perhaps given as TRBD1 or TRBD2 (6 bases each). Trimming left V 3 bases short and J 3 bases short, with 12 bases between. The germline V gene encodes CDR1 SGHVS and CDR2 FQNEAQ. This CDR3 region has 15 residues. This CDR3 is CASSFYGGYYNEQFF. The CDR3, as DNA: TGTGCCAGCAGCTTTTACGGGGGCTACTACAATGAGCAGTTCTTC.

This clonotype has a count of ten or more. The CDR3 region is CASRHNNYGYTF. In DNA, the CDR3 is TGTGCCAGCAGACATAATAACTATGGCTACACCTTC. This sequence joins TRBV3-1 and TRBJ1-2; no reliable D call. In germline, CDR1 is LGHDT, CDR2 YNNKEL (reference sequence). This CDR3 spans 12 amino acids. Trimming took 6 bases from V and 1 from J, leaving 6 bases between them.

The CDR3 coding sequence is TGTGCCAGCGGACAATATAGCAATCAGCCCCAGCATTTT. Amino acid sequence: CASGQYSNQPQHF. The genes are TRBV27 and TRBJ1-5; D may be TRBD1 (5 bases). Trimming took 8 bases from V and 0 from J, leaving 8 bases between them. Germline V gene lookup returns CDR1 MNHEY and CDR2 SMNVEV (reference sequence). The CDR3 length is 13 residues.

J is TRBJ2-7 and V is TRBV28; possibly TRBD1 for D (6 bases). CDR1 is MDHEN, CDR2 SYDVKM, per germline. The CDR3 loop spans 12 amino acids. The V end was cut by 6 bases, the J end by 3 bases, with 9 bases between. The CDR3 spells CASSRQDYEQYV. CDR3 nucleotides: TGTGCCAGCAGCAGACAGGACTACGAGCAGTACGTC.

This clonotype was picked up a small number of times. The chain has TRBV11-2 and TRBJ1-1, with no clear D. The germline CDR1 and CDR2 sequences are SGHAT and FQNNGV. V dropped 1 base and J dropped 0 bases, with 6 bases sitting between them. There are 14 residues in the CDR3. The CDR3 DNA follows: TGTGCCAGCAGCTTAGTTGAAGTGAACACTGAAGCTTTCTTT. Translation: CASSLVEVNTEAFF.

V gene TRBV4-1 combines with J gene TRBJ2-7, with a weak D call TRBD1 (5 bases). Trimming cost V 1 base and J 6 bases, with 13 bases left between them. Germline loops: CDR1 MGHRA, CDR2 YSYEKL. The CDR3 has 14 residues. The CDR3 DNA reads as TGCGCCAGCAGCCAAGGACTCTCCAGGGTCGAGCAGTACTTC. Its protein is CASSQGLSRVEQYF.

The sample holds a few counts of this clonotype. This chain joins TRBV5-1 and TRBJ1-3, with D possibly being TRBD1 (6 bases). The germline CDR1 and CDR2 sequences are SGHRS and YFSETQ. V lost 4 bases and J lost 2, with 10 bases in between. There are 14 residues in the CDR3. The CDR3 DNA is TGCGCCAGCAGCCCGGACAGACCTGGAAACACCATATATTTT. Its translation is CASSPDRPGNTIYF.

At least ten counts were recorded for this clonotype. The J gene is TRBJ2-3, the V gene TRBV28; TRBD2 matches 7 bases. Germline V CDR1 and CDR2: MDHEN, SYDVKM. The ends lost 3 bases at V and 0 bases at J; junction bases unmatched: 3. The CDR3 runs to 15 residues. The CDR3 spells CASSLGLTSTDTQYF. In DNA, the CDR3 is TGTGCCAGCAGTTTGGGACTAACTAGCACAGATACGCAGTATTTT.

This rearrangement joins TRBV7-2 to TRBJ2-1, with D possibly being TRBD2 (5 bases). The CDR3 is made up of 15 amino acids. Trimming cost V 5 bases and J 10 bases, with 21 bases left between them. The V gene's germline CDR1 is SGHTA and CDR2 FQGNSA. The CDR3 sequence is CASSHGNLGGREQFF. CDR3 in DNA: TGTGCCAGCAGCCACGGGAACCTCGGTGGACGGGAGCAGTTCTTC.

CDR3 loop: CASSLFKTAEQYF. CDR3 in DNA: TGTGCCAGCAGTTTATTCAAAACGGCCGAGCAGTACTTC. The rearrangement uses TRBV28 and TRBJ2-7; D unclear. V lost 1 base to trimming and J lost 6 bases, with 10 bases between them. The CDR3 is 13 amino acids. CDR1 is MDHEN and CDR2 is SYDVKM in the germline V gene.

This clonotype has only a few counts. The V call is TRBV11-2, the J call TRBJ1-6; D is unclear. Germline V CDR1 and CDR2: SGHAT, FQNNGV. Trimming removed 0 bases at V and 9 bases at J, with 6 bases between. This CDR3 is built from 13 residues. CDR3 in amino acids: CASSLEEGSPLHF. In DNA, the CDR3 is TGTGCCAGCAGCTTAGAGGAGGGTTCACCCCTCCACTTT.

In this sample, this clonotype turned up a few times. The chain uses TRBV6-5 and TRBJ1-1; D unclear. Deletions cut 2 bases from V and 5 bases from J, with 15 bases between. CDR1 is MNHEY, CDR2 SVGAGI, per germline. The CDR3 is made up of 15 amino acids. The CDR3 loop is CASSYDYTLRTEAFF. The CDR3 nucleotides read TGTGCCAGCAGTTACGACTATACGTTAAGGACTGAAGCTTTCTTT.

This clonotype has only a few counts. The J gene is TRBJ2-3, the V gene TRBV7-9; TRBD2 matches 13 bases. The trim removed 8 bases at V and 4 bases at J, leaving 6 bases unmatched. Germline loops: CDR1 SEHNR, CDR2 FQNEAQ (reference sequence). The CDR3 has 15 amino acids. For the CDR3, the DNA is TGTGCCAGCTTTACAGGACTAGCGGGAGCAGATACGCAGTATTTT. It codes for CASFTGLAGADTQYF. Filled out from reference TRBV7-9 and TRBJ2-3, the complete variable domain reads DTGVSQNPRHKITKRGQNVTFRCDPISEHNRLYWYRQTLGQGPEFLTYFQNEAQLEKSRLLSDRFSAERPKGSFSTLEIQRTEQGDSAMYLCASFTGLAGADTQYFGPGTRLTVL.

This clonotype was observed a few times. This chain connects TRBV2 to TRBJ2-7; D remains unclear. The CDR3 is 14 residues long. Germline CDR1 and CDR2: SNHLY and FYNNEI. V lost 6 bases, J lost 3 bases, and 15 bases lay in between. CDR3 amino acids: CASSYRAPSYEQYF. Written as DNA, the CDR3 is TGTGCCAGCAGCTACCGGGCCCCGAGCTACGAGCAGTACTTC.

V and J are TRBV20-1 and TRBJ2-1, with 14 bases matching TRBD2. CDR3 length: 14 residues. Germline values: CDR1 DFQATT, CDR2 SNEGSKA (reference sequence). V lost 6 bases to trimming and J lost 6 bases; unmatched junction nucleotides: 4. CDR3 protein: CSAQGLAGGNEQFF. CDR3 DNA sequence: TGCAGTGCCCAAGGACTAGCGGGGGGCAATGAGCAGTTCTTC.

The V call is TRBV24-1, the J call TRBJ2-5, with a possible D match to TRBD2 (6 bases). Trimming removed 4 bases at V and 5 bases at J, with 16 bases between. The CDR3 covers 15 residues. Germline lookup yields CDR1 KGHDR and CDR2 SFDVKD. The CDR3 sequence: CATSDPGLAGETQYF. CDR3 nucleotide sequence: TGTGCCACCAGTGACCCGGGACTGGCGGGGGAGACCCAGTACTTC.

The rearrangement uses TRBV27 and TRBJ1-2; tentative D call: TRBD1 (6 bases). The length of the CDR3 is 14 residues. CDR1 MNHEY and CDR2 SMNVEV come from the germline V gene (reference sequence). V gave up 5 bases and J gave up 3 bases, with 13 bases separating them. The CDR3 nucleotides read TGTGCCAGCAGTGCCAACAGGGTTCACTATGGCTACACCTTC. Translated: CASSANRVHYGYTF.

About this clonotype itself: A junction boundary mismatches the germline segment, possibly from a read error. The rearrangement joins TRBV4-1 to TRBJ1-5; no definite D call. CDR1 is MGHRA and CDR2 is YSYEKL in the germline V gene. This CDR3 spans 15 amino acids. CDR3 coding DNA: TGCGCCAGCAGCCAAGATACAAGGGTTGGTCAGCACCAGCATTTT. This codes for CASSQDTRVGQHQHF.

This clonotype was detected many times. CDR3 region: CASSFNGRWWYEQYV. In nucleotides, the CDR3 is TGTGCCAGCAGCTTTAATGGCAGGTGGTGGTACGAGCAGTACGTC. The rearrangement joins TRBV7-9 to TRBJ2-7; unclear D gene. Looked up from germline, CDR1 is SEHNR and CDR2 is FQNEAQ (reference sequence). The CDR3 is 15 amino acids. Trimming shortened V by 3 bases and J by 4 bases, and 16 bases separated the two germline ends.